This entry concerns a single T cell receptor (beta chain). The antigen remains unidentified. The sample comes from a study of T cell responses to AZD1222 COVID-19 vaccine. Study summary: Second doses were pooled across both intervals (about 4 or about 12 weeks). Whole-study findings and limits: Repertoire samples came only from after the peak T cell response. Donors skewed white British and female; clonal diversity was possibly underestimated.

Sequencing was performed with immunoSEQ multiplex PCR; in TCRdb, only in-frame clones are kept and a portion is missing. The sample records approximately 200,000 clones, 88% being singletons. This CDR3 is 14 amino acids long. V shed 0 bases and J 3 bases; nucleotides not matched to a gene: 3. Per the germline V gene, CDR1 is GTSNPN and CDR2 is SVGIG (reference sequence). J is TRBJ1-2 and V is TRBV30, with TRBD1 identical over 8 bases. Sequences were derived from peripheral blood, sampled on day 0 of AZD1222 vaccination. This clonotype was obtained from an adult in good health. The CDR3 region has the DNA TGTGCCTGGAGTGTACGGACAGGGTACTATGGCTACACCTTC. Translation: CAWSVRTGYYGYTF.